Presented here are 3 T cell receptor beta chains from one specimen sequenced in a study of blood T cell repertoires in COVID-19. Generated by immunoSEQ multiplex PCR, the TCRdb table keeps only in-frame clones and is missing some. The top ten hold 1.2% of the sample, which has over 300,000 clones, roughly nine tenths seen once. The specimen sequenced was peripheral blood. The receptors come from a man between 35 and 55 years old with acute or convalescent COVID-19.

The chain combines TRBV2 with TRBJ1-2, with TRBD1 identical over 7 bases. This CDR3 is 15 amino acids long. CDR1 is SNHLY, CDR2 FYNNEI, per germline. The J segment lost 5 bases and the V segment lost 5 bases, leaving 11 bases of the junction unmatched. Here the CDR3 reads CASSYGQAGGYGYTF. CDR3 DNA sequence: TGTGCCAGCAGTTATGGACAGGCCGGCGGATATGGCTACACCTTC. The full variable domain, completed using reference TRBV2 and TRBJ1-2, is EPEVTQTPSHQVTQMGQEVILRCVPISNHLYFYWYRQILGQKVEFLVSFYNNEISEKSEIFDDQFSVERPDGSNFTLKIRSTKLEDSAMYFCASSYGQAGGYGYTFGSGTRLTVV.

The J gene is TRBJ2-3, the V gene TRBV27, with D maybe TRBD1 (6 bases). The CDR3 loop spans 14 amino acids. Germline V gene data show CDR1 as MNHEY and CDR2 as SMNVEV (reference sequence). V shed 10 bases and J shed 2 bases, with 16 bases lying between them. In DNA form, the CDR3 reads TGTGCCACAAACCCAGGGGCCCTCACAGATACGCAGTATTTT. Protein product: CATNPGALTDTQYF.

The genes are TRBV5-1 and TRBJ1-2; a weak D match, TRBD1 (5 bases). The CDR3 loop spans 13 amino acids. CDR1 is SGHRS and CDR2 is YFSETQ in the germline V gene. Between the trimmed V and J ends, which lost 4 bases and 8 bases, there was a span of 15 bases. CDR3 bases: TGCGCCAGCAGCGAAACAGGTTTGGAGGGCTACACCTTC. This translates into CASSETGLEGYTF.